The 14 T cell receptor beta chains below all came from one sample that was sequenced in a study of blood T cell repertoires in COVID-19. Profiled with immunoSEQ multiplex PCR; TCRdb holds only in-frame clones, not every one. This table holds a few hundred thousand clones, roughly 84% found once. The material sequenced was peripheral blood. The receptors here all came from a woman aged 60 to 75 with acute or convalescent COVID-19.

V is TRBV4-2 and J is TRBJ1-2; weak D call: TRBD1 (5 bases). Germline V gene sequence: CDR1 LGHNA, CDR2 YNFKEQ. Deletions cut 1 base from V and 3 bases from J, with 12 bases between. The CDR3 runs 15 residues. The CDR3 is CASSQVIGGDYGYTF. CDR3 DNA sequence: TGTGCCAGCAGCCAAGTCATAGGAGGGGACTATGGCTACACCTTC.

The rearrangement links TRBV9 to TRBJ2-2; D is unresolved. The germline V gene has CDR1 SGDLS and CDR2 YYNGEE. The CDR3 is 18 amino acids. V was pared by 0 bases and J by 0 bases, with 15 bases between. The CDR3 DNA reads TGTGCCAGCAGCGTAGCTGGCAGTCATTATACGAACACCGGGGAGCTGTTTTTT. This gives the protein CASSVAGSHYTNTGELFF. Full variable domain (missing parts from reference TRBV9 and TRBJ2-2): DSGVTQTPKHLITATGQRVTLRCSPRSGDLSVYWYQQSLDQGLQFLIQYYNGEERAKGNILERFSAQQFPDLHSELNLSSLELGDSALYFCASSVAGSHYTNTGELFFGEGSRLTVL.

The rearrangement joins TRBV3-1 (or the pseudogene TRBV3-2) to TRBJ2-4, with 8 bases aligning to TRBD2. CDR1 is LGHDT, CDR2 YNNKEL, per germline (reference sequence). This CDR3 region has 16 residues. The V segment lost 6 bases and the J segment 2 bases; nucleotides outside the gene matches: 9. Here the CDR3 DNA reads TGTGCCAGCAGTGAGAGCGGGGGCGGGTCCAAAAACATTCAGTACTTC. This codes for CASSESGGGSKNIQYF.

J is TRBJ1-3 and V is TRBV2; tentatively, D is TRBD1 (5 bases). Trimming pared 6 bases from V and 9 bases from J, leaving 18 bases between. Germline V gene lookup returns CDR1 SNHLY and CDR2 FYNNEI. The CDR3 runs to 14 residues. The CDR3: CASSSAGGVGTIYF. CDR3 nucleotide sequence: TGTGCCAGCAGCTCGGCGGGGGGAGTTGGCACCATATATTTT.

This rearrangement joins TRBV2 to TRBJ2-3; 9 bases fit TRBD2. CDR1 is SNHLY and CDR2 is FYNNEI in the germline V gene. This CDR3 region has 14 residues. V lost 5 bases to trimming and J lost 8 bases; unmatched junction nucleotides: 8. The CDR3: CASSPGLASSTQYF. The CDR3 nucleotides are TGTGCCAGCAGTCCGGGACTAGCTTCAAGTACGCAGTATTTT. Variable domain in full (rest from reference TRBV2 and TRBJ2-3): EPEVTQTPSHQVTQMGQEVILRCVPISNHLYFYWYRQILGQKVEFLVSFYNNEISEKSEIFDDQFSVERPDGSNFTLKIRSTKLEDSAMYFCASSPGLASSTQYFGPGTRLTVL.

This chain joins TRBV7-2 and TRBJ2-5; perhaps TRBD2 as D (6 bases). Per germline, CDR1 SGHTA and CDR2 FQGNSA. Trimming removed 5 bases from V and 1 base from J, with 14 bases in between. The CDR3 spans 15 residues. This CDR3 reads CASSLSGTLQETQYF. The DNA for the CDR3 is TGTGCCAGCAGCCTGTCCGGGACTCTCCAAGAGACCCAGTACTTC.

The rearrangement uses TRBV12-3 or TRBV12-4 and TRBJ1-2; the D is unclear. V was trimmed by 2 bases and J by 8 bases, leaving 9 bases between them. The CDR3 extends over 12 amino acids. CDR3 sequence reads: CASSLSLVGYTF. In DNA form, the CDR3 reads TGTGCCAGCAGTTTAAGCTTGGTGGGCTACACCTTC.

This sequence joins TRBV5-1 and TRBJ2-5, with D maybe TRBD1 (6 bases). In germline, CDR1 is SGHRS, CDR2 YFSETQ. This CDR3 comprises 15 residues. V was pared by 0 bases and J by 1 base, with 10 bases between. This chain's CDR3 is CASSLATGIQETQYF. CDR3 bases: TGCGCCAGCAGCTTGGCCACAGGGATCCAAGAGACCCAGTACTTC.

V is TRBV9 and J is TRBJ1-1; D unclear. CDR3 size: 14 residues. V gave up 4 bases and J gave up 3 bases, with 13 bases separating them. Germline loops: CDR1 SGDLS, CDR2 YYNGEE. The DNA of the CDR3 is TGTGCCAGCAGCCCACGTTCGGGAGACACTGAAGCTTTCTTT. Encoded protein: CASSPRSGDTEAFF.

The V call is TRBV19, the J call TRBJ1-2, with D unresolved. This CDR3 region has 12 residues. The germline gives CDR1 LNHDA, CDR2 SQIVND (reference sequence). Trimming removed 4 bases at V and 6 bases at J, with 9 bases between. As DNA, the CDR3 is TGTGCCAGTAGTAATAGCCTGGATGGCTACACCTTC. Translated, it gives CASSNSLDGYTF.

This clone was found a few times. In the same sample, other DNA sequences code for this CDR3. The rearrangement joins TRBV5-1 to TRBJ1-2, with 9 bases matching TRBD1. Germline trimming cut 4 bases from V and 5 bases from J; bases unmatched to any gene: 3. CDR3 length equals 13 residues. Germline CDR1 SGHRS, CDR2 YFSETQ. CDR3 sequence reads: CASSPGTGYGYTF. The CDR3 DNA follows: TGCGCCAGCAGCCCAGGGACAGGGTATGGCTACACCTTC.

This clone has just one count. The genes are TRBV30 and TRBJ1-1; weak D call: TRBD1 (6 bases). The CDR3 loop spans 13 amino acids. Germline V gene lookup returns CDR1 GTSNPN and CDR2 SVGIG (reference sequence). V was shortened by 8 bases and J by 3 bases, with 16 bases between the two germline ends. CDR3 nucleotides: TGTGCCGGGAAAACAGGGAGGGACACTGAAGCTTTCTTT. Translating it yields CAGKTGRDTEAFF.

The chain uses TRBV10-1 and TRBJ2-7, with D unclear. Trimming took 10 bases from V and 0 from J, leaving 16 bases between them. Germline CDR1 WNHNN, CDR2 SYGVQD (reference sequence). The CDR3 runs 14 residues. In DNA, the CDR3 is TGCGCCACCCCGAGCAGAGGTAGCTCCTACGAGCAGTACTTC. Translating it yields CATPSRGSSYEQYF.

The chain is built from TRBV14 and TRBJ1-6; no definite D call. The CDR3 has 16 residues. Per the germline V gene, CDR1 is SGHDN and CDR2 is FVKESK. With 1 base removed from V and 5 bases from J, the gap between germline ends came to 12 bases. As DNA, the CDR3 is TGTGCCAGCAGCCAAGTGTTTCAGGCTGATAATTCACCCCTCCACTTT. Amino acids: CASSQVFQADNSPLHF.